The 31 T cell receptor beta chains below all came from one sample that was sequenced in a study of cytomegalovirus exposure and HLA in healthy donors. Researchers ran the PCR with 60 Vbeta and 13 Jbeta primers. Clones were sequenced by immunoSEQ multiplex PCR, and TCRdb holds only the in-frame ones, with some missing. The data contain over 150,000 clones, 60% to 75% of them seen just once; the ten biggest clones take up 2.8%. Input material: PBMCs. The receptors were gathered from a young man in good health and CMV-seronegative.

J is TRBJ1-6 and V is TRBV4-2; 7 nucleotides align to TRBD1. CDR1 and CDR2 from the germline V gene are LGHNA and YNFKEQ. CDR3 length equals 21 residues. The junction had 14 bases not matched to a gene; V was cut back by 0 bases and J by 0 bases. The CDR3 protein is CASSQEHLTGEKSSYNSPLHF. The CDR3 DNA reads as TGTGCCAGCAGCCAAGAACATCTAACAGGGGAAAAGAGCTCCTATAATTCACCCCTCCACTTT.

This clone was detected only a few times. A read error may account for a junction end that differs from germline. The V gene is TRBV5-4, the J gene TRBJ2-6; tentatively, D is TRBD1 (5 bases). The CDR3 contains 13 residues. CDR1 SGHNT and CDR2 YYREEE come from the germline V gene (reference sequence). In DNA, the CDR3 is TGTGCCAGCAGCTTAGGTGGGGCCAACGGCCTGACTTTC. It yields the protein CASSLGGANGLTF.

In its sample, this clone was seen once. V gene TRBV7-2 combines with J gene TRBJ2-5; 7 nucleotides line up with TRBD2. Germline CDR1 is SGHTA and CDR2 is FQGNSA. There are 15 residues in the CDR3. The J segment lost 5 bases and the V segment lost 2 bases, leaving 8 bases of the junction unmatched. The CDR3 nucleotides are TGTGCCAGCAGCTTAATAGGGGAGGGAGGCGAGACCCAGTACTTC. As protein: CASSLIGEGGETQYF.

This chain uses TRBV6-4 with TRBJ2-4; 8 nucleotides align to TRBD2. This CDR3 contains 15 residues. Germline CDR1 is MRHNA and CDR2 is SNTAGT. V was clipped by 2 bases and J by 5 bases; unmatched bases: 5. The CDR3 sequence: CASSDASSGQNIQYF. The DNA of the CDR3 is TGTGCCAGCAGTGACGCGTCTAGCGGGCAAAACATTCAGTACTTC.

This clone showed up just a few times. The chain has TRBV28 and TRBJ2-1, with 7 bases fitting TRBD2. Germline CDR1 is MDHEN and CDR2 is SYDVKM. This CDR3 has 13 residues. The trim removed 3 bases at V and 5 bases at J, leaving 1 base unmatched. The CDR3 loop is CASSFGLDNEQFF. CDR3 coding DNA: TGTGCCAGCAGTTTTGGACTAGACAATGAGCAGTTCTTC.

As to this clone: The same CDR3 can be traced to other DNA sequences in this sample. The chain employs TRBV4-3 and TRBJ2-3; 10 bases are shared with TRBD2. The germline CDR1 and CDR2 sequences are LGHNA and YSLEER. This CDR3 contains 16 residues. The ends lost 0 bases at V and 3 bases at J; junction bases unmatched: 3. The CDR3 DNA sequence: TGCGCCAGCAGCCAAGATCTAGCGGGGGCGACAGATACGCAGTATTTT. Amino acids: CASSQDLAGATDTQYF.

The V call is TRBV7-9, the J call TRBJ2-5, with D possibly matching TRBD1 (6 bases). CDR1 is SEHNR and CDR2 is FQNEAQ in the germline V gene (reference sequence). The V end lost 5 bases, the J end lost 4 bases, and 20 bases lay between the germline ends. The CDR3 length is 16 residues. The CDR3 nucleotides read TGTGCCAGCAGCCCTCCAGGGGATGGTGCGGGAGAGACCCAGTACTTC. It encodes CASSPPGDGAGETQYF.

The V call is TRBV19, the J call TRBJ2-3, with unresolved D. V lost 3 bases and J lost 1, with 8 bases in between. The CDR3 covers 14 residues. The germline V gene has CDR1 LNHDA and CDR2 SQIVND (reference sequence). The DNA of the CDR3 is TGTGCCAGTAGTATCTATCAGGGCACAGATACGCAGTATTTT. This sequence encodes CASSIYQGTDTQYF.

V and J are TRBV5-1 and TRBJ1-2; D possibly corresponds to TRBD1 (6 bases). The CDR3 is 16 amino acids. CDR1 is SGHRS, CDR2 YFSETQ, per germline. Trimming took off 3 bases at V and 2 bases at J, with 17 bases between the two ends. The CDR3 loop reads CASSSLVSGGNYGYTF. DNA for the CDR3: TGCGCCAGCAGCTCCCTGGTATCGGGGGGCAACTATGGCTACACCTTC.

The V call is TRBV4-3, the J call TRBJ2-7, with D possibly matching TRBD2 (7 bases). This CDR3 spans 16 amino acids. The germline V gene has CDR1 LGHNA and CDR2 YSLEER. The V and J ends lost 5 bases and 0 bases respectively, with 17 bases between them. In DNA form, the CDR3 reads TGCGCCAGCAGCAGAGGGGAGGGGGGGGGCTCCTACGAGCAGTACTTC. Its translation is CASSRGEGGGSYEQYF.

This chain links TRBV7-6 with TRBJ2-5, with 8 bases aligning to TRBD1. V shed 1 base and J 5 bases; nucleotides not matched to a gene: 6. The CDR3 totals 15 residues. CDR1 and CDR2 (germline): SGHVS, FNYEAQ. The CDR3 nucleotides are TGTGCCAGCAGCTTAGGAGTGACAGGGGCGGAGACCCAGTACTTC. Amino acids: CASSLGVTGAETQYF.

This clone was seen once. The chain couples TRBV7-9 to TRBJ2-2; 7 nucleotides align to TRBD1. There are 14 residues in the CDR3. Germline-derived CDR1 and CDR2 are SEHNR and FQNEAQ (reference sequence). Trimming took 6 bases from V and 4 from J; bases not matched to a gene: 5. Here the CDR3 reads CASRPTGATGELFF. The CDR3 coding sequence is TGTGCCAGCAGACCAACAGGGGCCACCGGGGAGCTGTTTTTT.

The chain employs TRBV11-1 and TRBJ2-2; D unresolved. Germline V gene data show CDR1 as SGHAT and CDR2 as FQDESV (reference sequence). The CDR3 has 16 residues. With 3 bases removed from V and 3 bases from J, the gap between germline ends came to 14 bases. Here the CDR3 DNA reads TGTGCCAGCAGCTTTATTAACGGTCCTTACACCGGGGAGCTGTTTTTT. This translates into CASSFINGPYTGELFF.

The rearrangement links TRBV4-1 to TRBJ2-3, with TRBD2 identical over 11 bases. The CDR3 is 17 amino acids. The trim removed 0 bases at V and 3 bases at J, leaving 5 bases unmatched. CDR1 and CDR2 from the germline V gene are MGHRA and YSYEKL. The CDR3 here is CASSQELAGGLTDTQYF. The CDR3 region has the DNA TGCGCCAGCAGCCAAGAGTTAGCGGGGGGGCTAACAGATACGCAGTATTTT.

The chain links TRBV18 to TRBJ2-7, with a weak D call TRBD2 (5 bases). The V end lost 3 bases, the J end lost 7 bases, and 13 bases lay between the germline ends. The germline V gene encodes CDR1 KGHSH and CDR2 LQKENI. The length of the CDR3 is 13 residues. CDR3 region: CASSPDSPEEQYV. In nucleotides, the CDR3 is TGTGCCAGCTCACCGGACTCCCCTGAGGAGCAGTACGTC.

The rearrangement links TRBV6-6 to TRBJ1-4; 7 nucleotides align to TRBD1. CDR1 and CDR2 (germline): MNHNY, SVGAGI (reference sequence). V lost 5 bases, J lost 3 bases, and 3 bases stayed unmatched. There are 14 residues in the CDR3. CDR3 in DNA: TGTGCCAGCAGTCAGACAGGGCCTAATGAAAAACTGTTTTTT. It codes for CASSQTGPNEKLFF.

This sequence joins TRBV29-1 and TRBJ2-1; TRBD1 might be the D (5 bases). The germline gives CDR1 SQVTM, CDR2 ANQGSEA. With 7 bases removed from V and 7 bases from J, the gap between germline ends came to 20 bases. The CDR3 is 14 residues long. The CDR3 DNA sequence: TGCAGCGCCGAATCGGGTGGCCCAGGGAATGAGCAGTTCTTC. Amino acid sequence: CSAESGGPGNEQFF.

The chain employs TRBV29-1 and TRBJ2-3; 9 bases align to TRBD1. This CDR3 has 13 residues. CDR1 and CDR2 from the germline V gene are SQVTM and ANQGSEA. The V gene end was trimmed by 4 bases and the J gene end by 2 bases; junction bases not matched to a gene: 1. The CDR3 DNA follows: TGCAGCGTTGGGACAGGGGCCACAGATACGCAGTATTTT. Translated, it gives CSVGTGATDTQYF.

Comments on this clone: A junction end diverges from the germline sequence, so it may reflect a read error. The chain combines TRBV11-3 with TRBJ2-4, with TRBD2 matching 7 bases. Germline V gene data show CDR1 as SGHNT and CDR2 as YENEEA. The CDR3 is made up of 16 amino acids. The CDR3 sequence is CASSLDLGGGKNSQYF. DNA for the CDR3: TGTGCCAGCAGCTTAGATCTTGGGGGGGGGAAAAACAGTCAGTACTTC.

This chain links TRBV6-1 with TRBJ2-5, with 9 bases identical to TRBD2. TRBJ2-7 explains the end of the DNA better; the J call may be wrong. The CDR3 has 13 amino acids. Germline values: CDR1 MNHNS, CDR2 SASEGT. CDR3 nucleotide sequence: TGTGCCAGCACGGGACTAGCTAACTACGAGCAGTACTTC. Residues: CASTGLANYEQYF.

This rearrangement joins TRBV27 to TRBJ2-5, with D unclear. The CDR3 is 14 residues long. Trimming removed 2 bases from V and 7 bases from J, with 14 bases in between. Germline values: CDR1 MNHEY, CDR2 SMNVEV (reference sequence). For the CDR3, the DNA is TGTGCCAGCAGTTTAACGACCGCTCGAGGGACCCAGTACTTC. Protein product: CASSLTTARGTQYF.

The chain combines TRBV9 with TRBJ1-5; no firm D call. Germline V gives CDR1 SGDLS, CDR2 YYNGEE. This CDR3 comprises 13 residues. The V and J ends lost 0 bases and 4 bases respectively, with 5 bases between them. The CDR3, as DNA: TGTGCCAGCAGCGTAGGTCGTAATCAGCCCCAGCATTTT. Its translation: CASSVGRNQPQHF. The variable domain in full, with the rest retrieved from reference TRBV9 and TRBJ1-5, is DSGVTQTPKHLITATGQRVTLRCSPRSGDLSVYWYQQSLDQGLQFLIQYYNGEERAKGNILERFSAQQFPDLHSELNLSSLELGDSALYFCASSVGRNQPQHFGDGTRLSIL.

Of note for this clone: One end of the junction is discordant with germline, which a read error may explain. The V call is TRBV6-1, the J call TRBJ2-1; 7 bases are a match to TRBD1. Germline-derived CDR1 and CDR2 are MNHNS and SASEGT. CDR3 length: 17 amino acids. CDR3 in DNA: TGTGCCAGCAGAGAAGGTAGGGGACAGAGGTCCTACAATGAGCAGTTCTTC. It translates to CASREGRGQRSYNEQFF.

This sequence joins TRBV13 and TRBJ2-3; D is unclear. The CDR3 spans 14 residues. CDR1 PRHDT and CDR2 FYEKMQ come from the germline V gene (reference sequence). Trimming took 0 bases from V and 5 from J, leaving 9 bases between them. This CDR3 is CASSLGLTRDTQYF. The CDR3, as DNA: TGTGCCAGCAGCTTAGGCTTAACGAGAGATACGCAGTATTTT.

The V gene is TRBV11-3, the J gene TRBJ2-2; 9 bases match TRBD1. The CDR3 loop spans 16 amino acids. Trimming cost V 4 bases and J 4 bases; bases outside gene matches: 7. Germline V lookup: CDR1 SGHNT, CDR2 YENEEA. This chain's CDR3 is CASSWGTGPSTGELFF. CDR3 nucleotide sequence: TGTGCCAGCAGCTGGGGGACAGGGCCCAGCACCGGGGAGCTGTTTTTT.

This clone showed up just a few times. The rearrangement joins TRBV7-9 to TRBJ1-1; a weak D match, TRBD1 (6 bases). In germline, CDR1 is SEHNR, CDR2 FQNEAQ (reference sequence). The V and J ends lost 11 bases and 3 bases respectively, with 19 bases between them. The CDR3 runs to 14 residues. Written as DNA, the CDR3 is TGTGCCTACGAAGGGGGGGGCAGGGACACTGAAGCTTTCTTT. It yields the protein CAYEGGGRDTEAFF.

The genes are TRBV6-1 and TRBJ2-7, with TRBD2 identical over 7 bases. The V gene's germline CDR1 is MNHNS and CDR2 SASEGT. V was pared by 6 bases and J by 5 bases, with 10 bases of the junction left unmatched. This CDR3 is 14 amino acids long. CDR3 nucleotide sequence: TGTGCCAGCAGAGTGTGGGAGGGGACCCACGAGCAGTACGTC. Protein: CASRVWEGTHEQYV.

The chain links TRBV2 to TRBJ1-1; D might be TRBD1 (5 bases). The length of the CDR3 is 13 residues. Germline assignment: CDR1 SNHLY and CDR2 FYNNEI. Trimming took off 6 bases at V and 5 bases at J, with 13 bases between the two ends. The CDR3 sequence is CASRIGEETEAFF. DNA for the CDR3: TGTGCCAGCAGAATAGGGGAGGAGACTGAAGCTTTCTTT.

Comments on this clone: Within the sample, other DNA sequences also encode this same CDR3. The chain uses TRBV5-1 and TRBJ1-2; 9 bases match TRBD1. V trimming: 3 bases; J trimming: 2 bases; junction bases outside the gene matches: 2. Germline V gene data show CDR1 as SGHRS and CDR2 as YFSETQ. The CDR3 extends over 14 amino acids. The CDR3 DNA follows: TGCGCCAGCAGCTCGGGACAGGGAAACTATGGCTACACCTTC. The encoded protein is CASSSGQGNYGYTF.

This clone has a single count. This chain joins TRBV5-5 and TRBJ2-7, with D perhaps matching TRBD1 (5 bases). The CDR3 runs to 11 residues. V lost 7 bases and J 2 bases, leaving 7 bases between the germline ends. Looked up from germline, CDR1 is SGHKS and CDR2 is YYEKEE (reference sequence). The CDR3 spells CASSRAYEQYF. The CDR3 DNA follows: TGTGCCAGCTCCAGGGCCTACGAGCAGTACTTC.

The J gene is TRBJ1-1, the V gene TRBV6-1; 7 bases align to TRBD1. The germline CDR1 and CDR2 sequences are MNHNS and SASEGT. The CDR3 runs 14 residues. With 8 bases clipped from V and 5 bases from J, the junction kept 11 bases outside the gene matches. As DNA, the CDR3 is TGTGCCAGCCTAGAAAGAGGGGGCAGAACTGAAGCTTTCTTT. This gives the protein CASLERGGRTEAFF.